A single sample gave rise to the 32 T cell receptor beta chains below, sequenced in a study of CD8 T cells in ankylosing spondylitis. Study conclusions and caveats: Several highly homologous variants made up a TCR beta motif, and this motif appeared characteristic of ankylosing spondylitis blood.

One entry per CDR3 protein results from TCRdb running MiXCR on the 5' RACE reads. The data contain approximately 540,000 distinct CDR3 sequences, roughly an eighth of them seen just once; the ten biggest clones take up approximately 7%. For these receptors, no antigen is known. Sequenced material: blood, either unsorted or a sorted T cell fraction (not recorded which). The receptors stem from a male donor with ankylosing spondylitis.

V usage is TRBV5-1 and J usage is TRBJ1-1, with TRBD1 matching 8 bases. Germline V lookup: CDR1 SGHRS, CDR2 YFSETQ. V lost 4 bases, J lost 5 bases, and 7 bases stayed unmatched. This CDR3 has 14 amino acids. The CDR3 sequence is CASSLSGGWTEAFF. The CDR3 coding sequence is TGCGCCAGCAGCCTATCAGGGGGCTGGACTGAAGCTTTCTTT.

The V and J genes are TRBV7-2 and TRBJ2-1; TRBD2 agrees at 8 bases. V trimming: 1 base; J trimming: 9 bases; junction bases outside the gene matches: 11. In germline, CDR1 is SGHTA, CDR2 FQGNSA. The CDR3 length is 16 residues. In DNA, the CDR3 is TGTGCCAGCAGCTTAGAGATCGGACTAGCCACCATTGAGCAGTTCTTC. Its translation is CASSLEIGLATIEQFF.

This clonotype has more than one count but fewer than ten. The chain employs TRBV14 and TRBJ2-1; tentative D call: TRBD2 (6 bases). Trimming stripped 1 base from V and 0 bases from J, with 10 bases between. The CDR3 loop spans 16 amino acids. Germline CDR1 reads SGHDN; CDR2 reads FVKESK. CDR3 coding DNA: TGTGCCAGCAGCCAAGTGTTAGCGGCCTCCTACAATGAGCAGTTCTTC. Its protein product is CASSQVLAASYNEQFF.

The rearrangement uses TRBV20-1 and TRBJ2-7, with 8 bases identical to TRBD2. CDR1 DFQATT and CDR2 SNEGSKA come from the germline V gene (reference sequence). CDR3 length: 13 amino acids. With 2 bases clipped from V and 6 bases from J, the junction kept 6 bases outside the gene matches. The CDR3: CSARPTRGGEQYF. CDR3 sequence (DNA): TGCAGTGCTAGACCGACACGGGGGGGCGAGCAGTACTTC.

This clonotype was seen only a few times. CDR3 in amino acids: CASSPGMGSWNTGELFF. The CDR3 coding sequence is TGTGCCAGCTCCCCCGGGATGGGGTCGTGGAACACCGGGGAGCTGTTTTTT. The chain joins TRBV18 to TRBJ2-2, with D possibly being TRBD2 (5 bases). The CDR3 covers 17 residues. Germline CDR1 reads KGHSH; CDR2 reads LQKENI. V lost 6 bases to trimming and J lost 1 base, with 18 bases between them.

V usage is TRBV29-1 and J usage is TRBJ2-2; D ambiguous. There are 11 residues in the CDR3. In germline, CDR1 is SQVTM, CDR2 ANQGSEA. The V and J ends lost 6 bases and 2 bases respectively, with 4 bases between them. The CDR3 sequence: CSVANTGELFF. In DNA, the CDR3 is TGCAGCGTCGCCAACACCGGGGAGCTGTTTTTT.

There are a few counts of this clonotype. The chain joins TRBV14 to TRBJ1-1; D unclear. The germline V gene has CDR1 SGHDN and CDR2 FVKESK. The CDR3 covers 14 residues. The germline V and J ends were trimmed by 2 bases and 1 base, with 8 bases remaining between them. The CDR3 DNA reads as TGTGCCAGCAGCCAAAGTCAAGGGAACACTGAAGCTTTCTTT. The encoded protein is CASSQSQGNTEAFF.

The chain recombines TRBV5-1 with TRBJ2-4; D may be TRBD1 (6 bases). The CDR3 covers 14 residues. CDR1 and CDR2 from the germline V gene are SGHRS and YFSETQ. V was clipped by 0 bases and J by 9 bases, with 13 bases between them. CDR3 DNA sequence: TGCGCCAGCAGCTTGGGGACAGATGGGGGCATTCAGTACTTC. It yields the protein CASSLGTDGGIQYF.

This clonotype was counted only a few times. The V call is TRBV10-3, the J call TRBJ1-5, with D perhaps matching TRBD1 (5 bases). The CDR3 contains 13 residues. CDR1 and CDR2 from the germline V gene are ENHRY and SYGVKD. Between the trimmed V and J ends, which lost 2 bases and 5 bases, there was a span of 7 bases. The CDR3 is CAISEGRDQPQHF. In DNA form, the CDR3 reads TGTGCCATCAGTGAGGGCAGGGATCAGCCCCAGCATTTT.

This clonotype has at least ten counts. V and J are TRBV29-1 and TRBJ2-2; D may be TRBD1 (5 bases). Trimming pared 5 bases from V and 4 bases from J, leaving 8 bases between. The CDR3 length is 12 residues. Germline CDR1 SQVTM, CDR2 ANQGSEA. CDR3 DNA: TGCAGCGTTTCAGGGATCACCGGGGAGCTGTTTTTT. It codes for CSVSGITGELFF.

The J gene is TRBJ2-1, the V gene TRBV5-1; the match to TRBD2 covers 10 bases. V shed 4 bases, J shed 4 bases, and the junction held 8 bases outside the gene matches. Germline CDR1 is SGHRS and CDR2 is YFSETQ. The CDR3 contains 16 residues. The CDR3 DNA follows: TGCGCCAGCAGCCCCCCAGCGGGAGGGCCTTACAATGAGCAGTTCTTC. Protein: CASSPPAGGPYNEQFF.

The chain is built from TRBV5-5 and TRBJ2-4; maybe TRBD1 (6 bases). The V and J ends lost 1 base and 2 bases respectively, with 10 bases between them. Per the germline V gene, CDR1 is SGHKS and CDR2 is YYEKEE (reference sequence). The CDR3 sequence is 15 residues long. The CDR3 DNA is TGTGCCAGCAGCTTGACAGGGCTTACCAAAAACATTCAGTACTTC. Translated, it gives CASSLTGLTKNIQYF.

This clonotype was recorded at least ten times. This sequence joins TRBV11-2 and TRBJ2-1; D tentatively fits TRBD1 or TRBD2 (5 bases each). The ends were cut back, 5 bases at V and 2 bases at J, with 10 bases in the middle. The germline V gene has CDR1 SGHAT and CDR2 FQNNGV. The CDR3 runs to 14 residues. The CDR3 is CASSLGATYNEQFF. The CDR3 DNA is TGTGCCAGCAGCCTCGGGGCGACCTACAATGAGCAGTTCTTC.

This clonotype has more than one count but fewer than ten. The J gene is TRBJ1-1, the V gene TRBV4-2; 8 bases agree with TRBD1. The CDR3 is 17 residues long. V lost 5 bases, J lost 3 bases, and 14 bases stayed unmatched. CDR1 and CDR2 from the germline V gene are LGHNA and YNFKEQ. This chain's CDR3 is CASSAGQGAGPHTEAFF. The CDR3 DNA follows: TGTGCCAGCAGCGCCGGACAGGGAGCGGGACCCCACACTGAAGCTTTCTTT.

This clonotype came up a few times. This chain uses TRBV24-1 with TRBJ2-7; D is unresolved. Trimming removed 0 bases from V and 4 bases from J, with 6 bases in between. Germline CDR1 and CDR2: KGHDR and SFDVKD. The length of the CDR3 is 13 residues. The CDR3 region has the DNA TGTGCCACCAGTGATTTGCGTCTGTACGAGCAGTACGTC. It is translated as CATSDLRLYEQYV.

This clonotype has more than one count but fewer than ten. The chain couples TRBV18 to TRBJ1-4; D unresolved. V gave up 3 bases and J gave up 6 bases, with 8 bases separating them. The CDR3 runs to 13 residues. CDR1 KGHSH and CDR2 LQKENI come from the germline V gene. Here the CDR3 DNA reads TGTGCCAGCTCACCGGCGTGGGATGAAAAACTGTTTTTT. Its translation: CASSPAWDEKLFF.

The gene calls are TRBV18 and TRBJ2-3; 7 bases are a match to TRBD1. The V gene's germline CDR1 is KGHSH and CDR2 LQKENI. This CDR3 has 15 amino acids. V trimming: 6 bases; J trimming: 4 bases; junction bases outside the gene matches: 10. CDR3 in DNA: TGTGCCAGCTCCCCTCAAGAAGGGGGCGCAGATACGCAGTATTTT. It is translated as CASSPQEGGADTQYF.

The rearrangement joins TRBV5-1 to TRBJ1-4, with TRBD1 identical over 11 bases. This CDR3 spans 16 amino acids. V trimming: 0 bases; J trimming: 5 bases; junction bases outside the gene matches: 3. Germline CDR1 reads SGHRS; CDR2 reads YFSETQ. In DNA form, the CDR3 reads TGCGCCAGCAGCTTGGACGGGACAGGGGGGAATGAAAAACTGTTTTTT. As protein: CASSLDGTGGNEKLFF. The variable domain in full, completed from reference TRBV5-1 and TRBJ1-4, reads KAGVTQTPRYLIKTRGQQVTLSCSPISGHRSVSWYQQTPGQGLQFLFEYFSETQRNKGNFPGRFSGRQFSNSRSEMNVSTLELGDSALYLCASSLDGTGGNEKLFFGSGTQLSVL.

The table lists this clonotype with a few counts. As DNA, the CDR3 is TGTGCCAGCAGCTTAGAAAACAGGGACCAGACCCTCCACTTT. Its protein is CASSLENRDQTLHF. The chain employs TRBV11-3 and TRBJ1-6; a possible D gene is TRBD1 (6 bases). CDR1 is SGHNT, CDR2 YENEEA, per germline. Trimming shortened V by 0 bases and J by 14 bases, and 14 bases separated the two germline ends. This CDR3 is 14 amino acids long.

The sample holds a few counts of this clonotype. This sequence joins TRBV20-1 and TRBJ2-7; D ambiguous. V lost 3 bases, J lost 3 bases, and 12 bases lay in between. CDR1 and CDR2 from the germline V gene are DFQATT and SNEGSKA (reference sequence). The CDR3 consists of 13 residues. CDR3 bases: TGCAGTGCTAGGGCCGGTATAGTCTACGAGCAGTACTTC. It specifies CSARAGIVYEQYF.

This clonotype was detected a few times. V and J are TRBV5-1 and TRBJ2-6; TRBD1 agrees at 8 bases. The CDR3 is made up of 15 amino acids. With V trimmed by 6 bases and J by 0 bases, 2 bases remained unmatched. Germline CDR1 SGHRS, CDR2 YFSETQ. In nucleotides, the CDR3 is TGCGCCAGCACAGGGGGCGCCTCTGGGGCCAACGTCCTGACTTTC. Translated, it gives CASTGGASGANVLTF.

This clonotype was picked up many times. The CDR3 protein is CASSFIGELFF. The CDR3 DNA reads TGTGCCAGCAGCTTTATCGGGGAGCTGTTTTTT. The rearrangement links TRBV7-2 to TRBJ2-2; D is ambiguous. V was cut by 3 bases and J by 7 bases, with 3 bases left in between. Looked up from germline, CDR1 is SGHTA and CDR2 is FQGNSA. The CDR3 covers 11 residues.

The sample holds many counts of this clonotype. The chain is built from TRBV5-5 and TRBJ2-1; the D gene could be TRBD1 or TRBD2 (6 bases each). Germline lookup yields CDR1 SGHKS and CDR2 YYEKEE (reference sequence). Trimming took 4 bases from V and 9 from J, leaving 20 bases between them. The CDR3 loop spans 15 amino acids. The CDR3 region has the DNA TGTGCCAGCAGCCGGAGGGGGGAGGTCTCAAGTGAGCAGTTCTTC. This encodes CASSRRGEVSSEQFF.

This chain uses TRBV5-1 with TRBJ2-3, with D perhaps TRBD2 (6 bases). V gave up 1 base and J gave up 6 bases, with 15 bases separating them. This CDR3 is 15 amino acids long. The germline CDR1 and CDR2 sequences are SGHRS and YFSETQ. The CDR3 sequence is CASSLSPLAGDTQYF. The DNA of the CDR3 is TGCGCCAGCAGCTTGTCTCCACTAGCAGGGGATACGCAGTATTTT.

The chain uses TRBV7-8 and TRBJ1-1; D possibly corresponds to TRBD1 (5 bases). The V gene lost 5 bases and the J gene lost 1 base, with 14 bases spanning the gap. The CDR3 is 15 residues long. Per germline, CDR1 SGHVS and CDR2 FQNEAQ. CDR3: CASSPGGAQNTEAFF. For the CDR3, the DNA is TGTGCCAGCAGCCCCGGTGGGGCCCAGAACACTGAAGCTTTCTTT.

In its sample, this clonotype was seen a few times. CDR3 sequence (DNA): TGCAGTGCTTCCCAGGGCTTAGGTGAGCAGTTCTTC. Its protein is CSASQGLGEQFF. The chain links TRBV20-1 to TRBJ2-1; possible D gene TRBD1, 5 bases. V lost 5 bases and J 9 bases, leaving 14 bases between the germline ends. Looked up from germline, CDR1 is DFQATT and CDR2 is SNEGSKA (reference sequence). The CDR3 consists of 12 residues.

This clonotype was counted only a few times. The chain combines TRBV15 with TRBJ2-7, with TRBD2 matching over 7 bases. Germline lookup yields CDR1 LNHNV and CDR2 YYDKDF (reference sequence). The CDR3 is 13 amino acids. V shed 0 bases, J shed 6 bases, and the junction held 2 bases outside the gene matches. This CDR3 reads CATSRDWTSEQYV. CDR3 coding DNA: TGTGCCACCAGCAGAGATTGGACTAGCGAGCAGTACGTC.

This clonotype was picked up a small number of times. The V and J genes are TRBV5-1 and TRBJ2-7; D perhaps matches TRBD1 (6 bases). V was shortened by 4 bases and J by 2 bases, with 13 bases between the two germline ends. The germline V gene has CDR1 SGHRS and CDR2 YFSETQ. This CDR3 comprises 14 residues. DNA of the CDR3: TGCGCCAGCAGCCCTCTGGGGGCAACCTACGAGCAGTACTTC. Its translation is CASSPLGATYEQYF.

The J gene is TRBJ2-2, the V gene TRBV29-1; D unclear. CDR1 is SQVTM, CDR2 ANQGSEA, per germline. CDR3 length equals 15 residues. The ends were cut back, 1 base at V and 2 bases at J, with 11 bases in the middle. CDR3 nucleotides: TGCAGCGTTGAAGTTGGATACCTAAACACCGGGGAGCTGTTTTTT. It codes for CSVEVGYLNTGELFF.

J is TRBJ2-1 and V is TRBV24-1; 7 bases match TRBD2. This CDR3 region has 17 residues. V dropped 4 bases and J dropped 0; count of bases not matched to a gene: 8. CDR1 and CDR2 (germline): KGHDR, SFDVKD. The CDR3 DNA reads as TGTGCCACCAGTGAAAGAAGAGCGGGGAGCTCCTACAATGAGCAGTTCTTC. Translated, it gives CATSERRAGSSYNEQFF.

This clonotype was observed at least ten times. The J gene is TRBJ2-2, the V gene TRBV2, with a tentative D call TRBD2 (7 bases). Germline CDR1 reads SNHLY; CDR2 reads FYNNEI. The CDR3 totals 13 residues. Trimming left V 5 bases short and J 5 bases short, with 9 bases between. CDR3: CASSRGATGELFF. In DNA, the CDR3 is TGTGCCAGCAGTCGGGGGGCAACCGGGGAGCTGTTTTTT.

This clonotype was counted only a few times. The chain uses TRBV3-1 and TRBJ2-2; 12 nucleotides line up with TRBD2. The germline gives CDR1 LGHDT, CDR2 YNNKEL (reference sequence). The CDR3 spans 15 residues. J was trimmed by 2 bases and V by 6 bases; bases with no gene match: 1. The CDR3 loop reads CASRLAGGNTGELFF. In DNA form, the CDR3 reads TGTGCCAGCAGACTAGCGGGAGGTAACACCGGGGAGCTGTTTTTT.